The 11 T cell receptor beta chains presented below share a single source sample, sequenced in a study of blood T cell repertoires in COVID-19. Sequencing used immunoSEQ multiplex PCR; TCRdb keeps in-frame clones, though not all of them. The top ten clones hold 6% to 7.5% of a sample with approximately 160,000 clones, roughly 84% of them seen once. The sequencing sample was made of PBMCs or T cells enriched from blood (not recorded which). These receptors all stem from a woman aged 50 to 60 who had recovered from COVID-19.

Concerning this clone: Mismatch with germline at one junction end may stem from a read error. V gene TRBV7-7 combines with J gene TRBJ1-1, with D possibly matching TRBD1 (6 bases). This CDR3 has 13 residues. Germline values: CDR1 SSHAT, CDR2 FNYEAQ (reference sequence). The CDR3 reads CASSSSTQGEAFF. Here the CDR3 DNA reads TGTGCTAGCAGCTCTAGTACACAGGGTGAAGCTTTCTTT.

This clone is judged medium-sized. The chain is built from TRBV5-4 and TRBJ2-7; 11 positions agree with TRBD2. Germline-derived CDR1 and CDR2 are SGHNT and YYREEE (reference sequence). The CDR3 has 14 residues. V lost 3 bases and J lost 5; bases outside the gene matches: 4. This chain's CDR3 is CASSSLAGANEQYF. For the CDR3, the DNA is TGTGCCAGCAGCTCACTAGCGGGAGCAAACGAGCAGTACTTC.

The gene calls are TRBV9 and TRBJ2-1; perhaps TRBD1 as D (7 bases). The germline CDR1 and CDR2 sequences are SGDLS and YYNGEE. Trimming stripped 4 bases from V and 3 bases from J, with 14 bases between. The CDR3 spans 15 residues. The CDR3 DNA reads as TGTGCCAGCAGCCAGGGGGGAGCGAACTACAATGAGCAGTTCTTC. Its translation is CASSQGGANYNEQFF.

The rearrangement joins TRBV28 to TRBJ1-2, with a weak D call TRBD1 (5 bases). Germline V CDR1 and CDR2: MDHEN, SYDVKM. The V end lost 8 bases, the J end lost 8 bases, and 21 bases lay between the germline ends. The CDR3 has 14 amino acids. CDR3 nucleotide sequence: TGTGCCAGCCGGGTTAGCAGGGTAGGTGACGGCTACACCTTC. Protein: CASRVSRVGDGYTF.

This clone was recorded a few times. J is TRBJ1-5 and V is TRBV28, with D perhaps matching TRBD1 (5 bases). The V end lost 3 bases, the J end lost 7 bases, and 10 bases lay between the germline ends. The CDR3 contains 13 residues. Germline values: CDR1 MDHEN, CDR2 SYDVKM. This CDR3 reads CASSFPGYQPQHF. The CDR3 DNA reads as TGTGCCAGCAGTTTCCCAGGGTACCAGCCCCAGCATTTT. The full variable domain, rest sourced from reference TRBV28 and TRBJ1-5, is DVKVTQSSRYLVKRTGEKVFLECVQDMDHENMFWYRQDPGLGLRLIYFSYDVKMKEKGDIPEGYSVSREKKERFSLILESASTNQTSMYLCASSFPGYQPQHFGDGTRLSIL.

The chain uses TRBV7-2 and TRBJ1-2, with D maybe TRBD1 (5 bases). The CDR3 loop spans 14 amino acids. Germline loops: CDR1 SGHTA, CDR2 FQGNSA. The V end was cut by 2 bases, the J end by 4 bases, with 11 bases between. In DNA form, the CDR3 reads TGTGCCAGCAGCTTAAGGCGCGGGGCCTATGGCTACACCTTC. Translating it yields CASSLRRGAYGYTF.

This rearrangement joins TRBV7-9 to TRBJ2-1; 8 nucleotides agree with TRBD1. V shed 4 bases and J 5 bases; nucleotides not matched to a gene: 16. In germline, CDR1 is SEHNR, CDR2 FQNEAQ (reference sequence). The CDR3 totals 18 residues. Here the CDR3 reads CASSYIPKQGVLDNEQFF. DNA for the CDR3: TGTGCCAGCAGCTACATCCCAAAACAGGGGGTGCTGGACAATGAGCAGTTCTTC.

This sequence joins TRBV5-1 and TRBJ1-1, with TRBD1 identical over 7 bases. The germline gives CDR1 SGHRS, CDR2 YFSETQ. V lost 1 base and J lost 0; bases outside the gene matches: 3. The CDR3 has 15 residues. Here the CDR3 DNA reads TGCGCCAGCAGCTTGTCAGGGGGTATGAACACTGAAGCTTTCTTT. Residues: CASSLSGGMNTEAFF.

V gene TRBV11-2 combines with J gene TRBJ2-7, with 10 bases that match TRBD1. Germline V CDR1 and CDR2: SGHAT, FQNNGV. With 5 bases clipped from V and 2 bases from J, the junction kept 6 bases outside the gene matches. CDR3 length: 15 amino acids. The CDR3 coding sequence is TGTGCCAGCAGCCAAAGACAGGGGGCCACCTACGAGCAGTACTTC. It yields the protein CASSQRQGATYEQYF. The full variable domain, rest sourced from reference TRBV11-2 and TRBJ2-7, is EAGVAQSPRYKIIEKRQSVAFWCNPISGHATLYWYQQILGQGPKLLIQFQNNGVVDDSQLPKDRFSAERLKGVDSTLKIQPAKLEDSAVYLCASSQRQGATYEQYFGPGTRLTVT.

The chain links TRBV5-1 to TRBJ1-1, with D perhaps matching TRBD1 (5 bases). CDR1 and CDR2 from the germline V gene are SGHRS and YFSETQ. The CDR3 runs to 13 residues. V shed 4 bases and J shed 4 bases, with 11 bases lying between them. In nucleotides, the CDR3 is TGCGCCAGCAGCACAGGCGCTATCACTGAAGCTTTCTTT. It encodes CASSTGAITEAFF.

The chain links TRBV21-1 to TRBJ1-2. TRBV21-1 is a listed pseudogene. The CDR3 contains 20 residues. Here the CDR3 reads CASSKGRGSGGGLKGDGYTF. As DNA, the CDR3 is TGTGCCAGCAGCAAAGGAAGGGGGTCCGGGGGAGGGCTAAAAGGCGATGGCTACACCTTC.